One and the same sample provided the 20 T cell receptor beta chains below, sequenced in a study of T cell repertoires in cytomegalovirus infection. TCRdb re-derived calls from the reads in MiXCR, one entry per CDR3 protein. The sample has a few hundred thousand distinct CDR3 sequences; approximately 40% are singletons. Which antigens these TCRs recognize remains unknown. Sequences were derived from cultured PBMCs, sampled from culture after CMV antigen stimulation. These receptors came from a human donor in good health (CMV status not recorded). Some clones in this sample may be carry-over from other donors' samples.

This clonotype was seen many times. The chain joins TRBV7-2 to TRBJ2-7, with D perhaps being TRBD1 or TRBD2 (6 bases each). The germline gives CDR1 SGHTA, CDR2 FQGNSA. This CDR3 spans 15 amino acids. V gave up 6 bases and J gave up 3 bases, with 18 bases separating them. The CDR3 DNA is TGTGCCAGCAGACAAAGGGGGGCGCCTAACTACGAGCAGTACTTC. This sequence encodes CASRQRGAPNYEQYF.

The chain joins TRBV2 to TRBJ2-1; 13 nucleotides line up with TRBD2. V shed 6 bases, J shed 3 bases, and the junction held 8 bases outside the gene matches. This CDR3 is 17 amino acids long. The germline CDR1 and CDR2 sequences are SNHLY and FYNNEI. CDR3 residues: CASRDRLAGGYYNEQFF. In nucleotides, the CDR3 is TGTGCCAGCAGGGACCGACTAGCGGGGGGCTACTACAATGAGCAGTTCTTC.

V is TRBV12-3 or TRBV12-4 and J is TRBJ2-2; D perhaps matches TRBD1 (6 bases). The V and J ends lost 5 bases and 7 bases respectively, with 14 bases between them. The length of the CDR3 is 14 residues. As DNA, the CDR3 is TGTGCCAGCAGTGATCAGGGGTTGGACGGGGAGCTGTTTTTT. This sequence encodes CASSDQGLDGELFF.

The chain has TRBV19 and TRBJ2-3; 14 bases map to TRBD2. Germline assignment: CDR1 LNHDA and CDR2 SQIVND (reference sequence). V was clipped by 5 bases and J by 2 bases; unmatched bases: 3. The CDR3 extends over 16 amino acids. This CDR3 is CASSGLAGGLTDTQYF. The DNA for the CDR3 is TGTGCCAGTAGTGGACTAGCGGGAGGCCTCACAGATACGCAGTATTTT.

This clonotype occurred a few times. V and J are TRBV5-4 and TRBJ1-3; D might be TRBD1 (6 bases). This CDR3 is built from 16 residues. Germline V gene data show CDR1 as SGHNT and CDR2 as YYREEE (reference sequence). Trimming cost V 0 bases and J 3 bases, with 13 bases left between them. CDR3 in amino acids: CASSLVSGAGGNTIYF. CDR3 sequence (DNA): TGTGCCAGCAGCTTGGTTTCGGGGGCTGGTGGAAACACCATATATTTT.

This sequence joins TRBV7-8 and TRBJ2-2; 7 nucleotides align to TRBD2. The germline V gene has CDR1 SGHVS and CDR2 FQNEAQ. V gave up 11 bases and J gave up 2 bases; unmatched junction bases: 5. The CDR3 spans 13 residues. As DNA, the CDR3 is TGTGCCTCGGGAGGTAGAAACACCGGGGAGCTGTTTTTT. Its protein is CASGGRNTGELFF.

This clonotype was observed a handful of times. The genes are TRBV7-2 and TRBJ2-7, with D perhaps TRBD1 (5 bases). The CDR3 is made up of 13 amino acids. Germline values: CDR1 SGHTA, CDR2 FQGNSA. The V and J ends lost 2 bases and 4 bases respectively, with 9 bases between them. CDR3 protein: CASSLTTVYEQYF. The CDR3 nucleotides are TGTGCCAGCAGCTTAACGACAGTATACGAGCAGTACTTC.

Points on this clonotype: A much larger clone lies a single base off, so this may be a read error. The rearrangement uses TRBV7-2 and TRBJ2-5; maybe TRBD2 (6 bases). Germline assignment: CDR1 SGHTA and CDR2 FQGNSA. The CDR3 loop spans 15 amino acids. Trimming cost V 7 bases and J 5 bases, with 20 bases left between them. The CDR3 spells CASTRAGCTIETQYF. CDR3 sequence (DNA): TGTGCCAGCACCCGGGCGGGGTGTACCATTGAGACCCAGTACTTC. Filled out from reference TRBV7-2 and TRBJ2-5, the complete variable domain reads GAGVSQSPSNKVTEKGKDVELRCDPISGHTALYWYRQSLGQGLEFLIYFQGNSAPDKSGLPSDRFSAERTGGSVSTLTIQRTQQEDSAVYLCASTRAGCTIETQYFGPGTRLLVL.

A few counts support this clonotype. The chain joins TRBV7-2 to TRBJ2-5, with 7 bases fitting TRBD1. V shed 4 bases, J shed 4 bases, and the junction held 6 bases outside the gene matches. Germline-derived CDR1 and CDR2 are SGHTA and FQGNSA. The CDR3 has 14 amino acids. The CDR3 sequence: CASSSWTGGETQYF. The CDR3 nucleotides are TGTGCCAGCAGCTCTTGGACAGGAGGAGAGACCCAGTACTTC.

The chain couples TRBV7-3 to TRBJ1-1; D uncertain. This CDR3 spans 12 amino acids. The V end was cut by 8 bases, the J end by 0 bases, with 7 bases between. From germline, CDR1 is SGHTA and CDR2 FQGTGA. CDR3 loop: CASLWLNTEAFF. As DNA, the CDR3 is TGTGCCAGCCTATGGTTGAACACTGAAGCTTTCTTT.

This chain joins TRBV7-2 and TRBJ1-5; a weak D match, TRBD1 (5 bases). V was trimmed by 5 bases and J by 0 bases, leaving 20 bases between them. There are 18 residues in the CDR3. Looked up from germline, CDR1 is SGHTA and CDR2 is FQGNSA. The CDR3 is CASSENSGGSNSNQPQHF. As DNA, the CDR3 is TGTGCCAGCAGCGAGAATTCGGGGGGATCCAATAGCAATCAGCCCCAGCATTTT.

V and J are TRBV20-1 and TRBJ1-2, with TRBD1 identical over 8 bases. Trimming at V came to 2 bases and at J to 4 bases, leaving 27 bases not matched to a gene. This CDR3 contains 21 residues. Germline CDR1 DFQATT, CDR2 SNEGSKA (reference sequence). The CDR3 region has the DNA TGCAGTGCTAGACCTCGATGGACAGGGTTGCGCTTATCCCCGGTCGGCTATGGCTACACCTTC. This encodes CSARPRWTGLRLSPVGYGYTF.

This clonotype was counted only a few times. Mismatch with germline at one junction end may stem from a read error. The chain links TRBV2 to TRBJ1-4; tentative D call: TRBD1 (6 bases). The CDR3 is 14 residues long. Germline CDR1 and CDR2: SNHLY and FYNNEI. The DNA of the CDR3 is TGTGCAAGCAAGGGGGGCACAACTAATGAAAAACTGTTTTTT. Its protein product is CASKGGTTNEKLFF.

The chain combines TRBV6-1 with TRBJ2-7; D possibly corresponds to TRBD1 (8 bases). CDR3 length equals 15 residues. From germline, CDR1 is MNHNS and CDR2 SASEGT. V shed 5 bases and J shed 4 bases, with 18 bases lying between them. The CDR3 nucleotides read TGTGCCAGCAGTTACGGCAGGGGGCGGGGGTACGAGCAGTACTTC. Protein product: CASSYGRGRGYEQYF.

The chain uses TRBV4-1 and TRBJ2-5; D perhaps matches TRBD2 (5 bases). V was trimmed by 1 base and J by 2 bases, leaving 17 bases between them. The CDR3 consists of 17 residues. In germline, CDR1 is MGHRA, CDR2 YSYEKL. CDR3 DNA: TGCGCCAGCAGCCAAGTGATCAGCGGAGGTTCACAAGAGACCCAGTACTTC. Encoded protein: CASSQVISGGSQETQYF.

The chain has TRBV4-1 and TRBJ2-5; 9 nucleotides align to TRBD1. The CDR3 runs 18 residues. Trimming removed 0 bases from V and 6 bases from J; junction bases left unmatched: 14. Germline V gives CDR1 MGHRA, CDR2 YSYEKL. CDR3 nucleotide sequence: TGCGCCAGCAGCCAAGAAGGAGCGGGACAGGGAGGTGTGCAGACCCAGTACTTC. Protein: CASSQEGAGQGGVQTQYF.

The gene calls are TRBV12-5 and TRBJ2-1; TRBD1 matches 11 bases. The CDR3 consists of 17 residues. The V segment lost 6 bases and the J segment 9 bases; nucleotides outside the gene matches: 16. Germline V lookup: CDR1 LGHNT, CDR2 FRNRAP. For the CDR3, the DNA is TGTGCTAGTGGGGACAGGGGGCTAATTAGCGGGAGAAGTGAGCAGTTCTTC. Translated: CASGDRGLISGRSEQFF.

V is TRBV7-1 and J is TRBJ1-3; 8 bases match TRBD1. TRBV7-1 is noted as an ORF with a role that remains uncertain. The CDR3 runs to 15 residues. J lost 2 bases, V lost 4 bases, and 4 bases had no gene match. CDR3 in amino acids: CASSWRDRTGNTIYF. CDR3 nucleotide sequence: TGTGCCAGCAGCTGGCGGGACAGGACTGGAAACACCATATATTTT.

V is TRBV7-9 and J is TRBJ1-4; possible D gene TRBD1, 5 bases. The V and J ends lost 6 bases and 4 bases respectively, with 6 bases between them. The CDR3 spans 12 residues. The germline V gene encodes CDR1 SEHNR and CDR2 FQNEAQ (reference sequence). As DNA, the CDR3 is TGTGCCAGCAGGGGGGTTAATGAAAAACTGTTTTTT. It codes for CASRGVNEKLFF.

The CDR3 sequence: CASSWDNGAPYEQYF. CDR3 nucleotide sequence: TGTGCCAGCAGTTGGGACAACGGGGCTCCCTACGAGCAGTACTTC. The V and J genes are TRBV6-2 or TRBV6-3 and TRBJ2-7; TRBD1 might be the D (6 bases). The CDR3 covers 15 residues. Trimming took 4 bases from V and 2 from J, leaving 15 bases between them. The germline V gene encodes CDR1 MNHEY and CDR2 SVGEGT.